Listed here are 16 T cell receptor beta chains from one sample, sequenced in a study of CD8+CD57+ T cells in acquired aplastic anemia. The TCR beta profiling, which covered VDJ combination and CDR3 sequence, was carried out using genomic DNA as the template. TCRdb reprocessed the reads with MiXCR, giving one entry per CDR3 protein. Altogether 150,000 to 200,000 distinct CDR3 sequences are present, approximately 49% being singletons, with the ten largest covering around 2.9%. The sequenced sample was sorted CD4+, CD8+, or CD8+CD57+ T cells (not recorded which) from PBMCs. These receptors were obtained from a human donor in good health.

The genes are TRBV20-1 and TRBJ2-3; 7 bases align to TRBD1. The V gene's germline CDR1 is DFQATT and CDR2 SNEGSKA (reference sequence). V lost 4 bases, J lost 11 bases, and 12 bases stayed unmatched. This CDR3 has 13 residues. DNA for the CDR3: TGCAGTGCTAAGAAACAGGGGATAAATGAGCAGTATTTT. Its protein product is CSAKKQGINEQYF.

This clonotype was observed many times. CDR3: CAIRGQGVQYGYTF. Written as DNA, the CDR3 is TGTGCCATCAGGGGACAGGGGGTTCAGTATGGCTACACCTTC. The rearrangement joins TRBV10-3 to TRBJ1-2; 11 bases fit TRBD1. CDR3 length: 14 residues. V lost 6 bases, J lost 5 bases, and 5 bases stayed unmatched. Looked up from germline, CDR1 is ENHRY and CDR2 is SYGVKD.

This chain uses TRBV11-2 with TRBJ2-1; D gene ambiguous. CDR1 SGHAT and CDR2 FQNNGV come from the germline V gene. With 0 bases removed from V and 0 bases from J, the gap between germline ends came to 18 bases. The CDR3 is 19 residues long. The CDR3 loop reads CASSLDLGVVDRSYNEQFF. CDR3 DNA: TGTGCCAGCAGCTTAGATCTAGGTGTAGTGGACCGCTCCTACAATGAGCAGTTCTTC.

This clonotype showed up just once. The chain couples TRBV24-1 to TRBJ2-6; D is perhaps TRBD1 (5 bases). This CDR3 region has 16 residues. CDR1 is KGHDR, CDR2 SFDVKD, per germline. Trimming stripped 4 bases from V and 1 base from J, with 10 bases between. The CDR3 loop reads CATSDPAGSGANVLTF. DNA of the CDR3: TGTGCCACCAGTGACCCCGCAGGGTCTGGGGCCAACGTCCTGACTTTC.

J is TRBJ2-1 and V is TRBV24-1, with 10 bases aligning to TRBD2. The V segment lost 4 bases and the J segment 7 bases; nucleotides outside the gene matches: 6. The CDR3 has 15 residues. Germline V gives CDR1 KGHDR, CDR2 SFDVKD. The CDR3 loop is CATSEASGGGNEQFF. The CDR3 region has the DNA TGTGCCACCAGTGAAGCTAGCGGGGGTGGAAATGAGCAGTTCTTC.

This clonotype was picked up many times. V gene TRBV9 combines with J gene TRBJ2-3, with unresolved D. V lost 0 bases to trimming and J lost 3 bases, with 8 bases between them. Germline loops: CDR1 SGDLS, CDR2 YYNGEE. The CDR3 is 14 residues long. CDR3 in amino acids: CASSVAGLTDTQYF. The DNA of the CDR3 is TGTGCCAGCAGCGTAGCCGGGTTAACAGATACGCAGTATTTT. The full variable domain, completed using reference TRBV9 and TRBJ2-3, is DSGVTQTPKHLITATGQRVTLRCSPRSGDLSVYWYQQSLDQGLQFLIQYYNGEERAKGNILERFSAQQFPDLHSELNLSSLELGDSALYFCASSVAGLTDTQYFGPGTRLTVL.

The chain joins TRBV10-3 to TRBJ2-1; 7 bases are shared with TRBD2. Looked up from germline, CDR1 is ENHRY and CDR2 is SYGVKD. V shed 0 bases, J shed 8 bases, and the junction held 7 bases outside the gene matches. The CDR3 is made up of 15 amino acids. The CDR3 loop is CAISESTSVGDEQFF. In DNA form, the CDR3 reads TGTGCCATCAGTGAGTCAACTAGCGTAGGGGATGAGCAGTTCTTC.

This clonotype was found many times. The CDR3: CASSWDSPGNTIYF. CDR3 DNA sequence: TGTGCCAGTAGTTGGGACAGCCCTGGAAACACCATATATTTT. The rearrangement links TRBV19 to TRBJ1-3; TRBD1 matches 7 bases. Germline CDR1 is LNHDA and CDR2 is SQIVND (reference sequence). J gave up 2 bases and V 5 bases, and 3 bases lay outside the gene matches. This CDR3 has 14 residues.

The V and J genes are TRBV7-2 and TRBJ1-2, with D possibly TRBD1 on 6 matching bases. The ends were cut back, 1 base at V and 4 bases at J, with 7 bases in the middle. The CDR3 loop spans 13 amino acids. From germline, CDR1 is SGHTA and CDR2 FQGNSA. CDR3 protein: CASSLEQGYGYTF. DNA of the CDR3: TGTGCCAGCAGCTTAGAACAGGGCTATGGCTACACCTTC.

In regard to this clonotype: One base away lies a much larger clone, so this may be a sequencing read error. J is TRBJ2-6 and V is TRBV6-2 or TRBV6-3, with D uncertain. The CDR3 loop spans 17 amino acids. The V and J ends lost 2 bases and 0 bases respectively, with 11 bases between them. Germline CDR1 MNHEY, CDR2 SVGEGT. The CDR3 region has the DNA TGTGCCAGCAGTTACCTGTCCAAGAGCTCTGGGGCCAACGTCCTGACTTTC. Translating it yields CASSYLSKSSGANVLTF.

The chain is built from TRBV18 and TRBJ1-4; TRBD1 is a possible D gene (6 bases). Per germline, CDR1 KGHSH and CDR2 LQKENI. The CDR3 is made up of 17 amino acids. Trimming took off 3 bases at V and 1 base at J, with 15 bases between the two ends. The CDR3 spells CASSPPGHRGTNEKLFF. The CDR3 region has the DNA TGTGCCAGCTCACCCCCGGGACACCGAGGAACTAATGAAAAACTGTTTTTT.

This clonotype was counted at least ten times. The V gene is TRBV19, the J gene TRBJ1-5; 7 bases align to TRBD1. Germline lookup yields CDR1 LNHDA and CDR2 SQIVND (reference sequence). The CDR3 is made up of 17 amino acids. With V trimmed by 7 bases and J by 0 bases, 12 bases remained unmatched. The CDR3 DNA reads as TGTGCCAGTACCCTAAGGTCAGGGGGAGGTAGCAATCAGCCCCAGCATTTT. Residues: CASTLRSGGGSNQPQHF. The full variable domain, in which reference TRBV19 and TRBJ1-5 provide the parts outside the CDR3, is DGGITQSPKYLFRKEGQNVTLSCEQNLNHDAMYWYRQDPGQGLRLIYYSQIVNDFQKGDIAEGYSVSREKKESFPLTVTSAQKNPTAFYLCASTLRSGGGSNQPQHFGDGTRLSIL.

This clonotype was observed at least ten times. The chain carries TRBV2 and TRBJ1-5; D call uncertain. Trimming pared 5 bases from V and 0 bases from J, leaving 11 bases between. The CDR3 is 15 residues long. CDR1 is SNHLY and CDR2 is FYNNEI in the germline V gene. CDR3 sequence reads: CASSPPFSSNQPQHF. DNA of the CDR3: TGTGCCAGCAGTCCTCCTTTCTCTAGCAATCAGCCCCAGCATTTT. Complete variable domain (other parts from reference TRBV2 and TRBJ1-5): EPEVTQTPSHQVTQMGQEVILRCVPISNHLYFYWYRQILGQKVEFLVSFYNNEISEKSEIFDDQFSVERPDGSNFTLKIRSTKLEDSAMYFCASSPPFSSNQPQHFGDGTRLSIL.

This chain joins TRBV6-1 and TRBJ2-3; TRBD2 aligns across 7 bases. Germline values: CDR1 MNHNS, CDR2 SASEGT. The ends lost 6 bases at V and 1 base at J; junction bases unmatched: 7. The CDR3 has 15 amino acids. The CDR3 spells CASRETAGRTDTQYF. The CDR3 DNA reads TGTGCCAGCAGGGAAACAGCGGGGCGCACAGATACGCAGTATTTT.

In regard to this clonotype: A much larger clone sits a single nucleotide away, making a read error possible. The chain carries TRBV5-5 and TRBJ1-1; D remains unclear. CDR3 length equals 15 residues. CDR1 is SGHKS and CDR2 is YYEKEE in the germline V gene (reference sequence). V lost 3 bases, J lost 1 base, and 13 bases lay in between. The CDR3 here is CASSSFGVRNTEAFF. CDR3 DNA sequence: TGTGCCAGCAGCTCATTCGGGGTCAGGAACACTGAAGCTTTCTTT.

This clonotype was picked up many times. This chain connects TRBV12-3 or TRBV12-4 to TRBJ1-5, with D perhaps matching TRBD1 (6 bases). The CDR3 is 17 residues long. V shed 1 base and J shed 1 base, with 14 bases lying between them. The CDR3 loop is CASSLDPSGTSNQPQHF. The CDR3 DNA sequence: TGTGCCAGCAGTTTAGACCCTAGCGGGACAAGCAATCAGCCCCAGCATTTT.